This TCR beta chain derives from a study of cytomegalovirus exposure and HLA in healthy donors. Overall study: A later analysis reported the same platform for the 90 to 150 validation repertoires and the approximately 670 first-cohort repertoires. Study results and limitations: TCR sequences were mostly rare, though some public TCRs occurred in many donors. According to a subsequent analysis, TCR clusters identified in the first cohort showed a tendency to co-occur across the approximately 130 validation repertoires.

Comment on this clone: Its specificity is unknown.

The germline V gene encodes CDR1 LNHDA and CDR2 SQIVND (reference sequence). This CDR3 has 15 amino acids. Trimming removed 1 base at V and 1 base at J, with 10 bases between. An approximately 130-subject validation cohort, separate from the approximately 670-subject first cohort, supplied the donors. Only in-frame clones appear in the TCRdb table, and some are missing; sequencing was by immunoSEQ multiplex PCR. The table includes approximately 160,000 clones, 80% to 90% detected once. The sample comprised PBMCs. The chain uses TRBV19 and TRBJ1-1; no clear D. This receptor was identified in a woman under 30 in good health and CMV-seronegative. The CDR3 nucleotides are TGTGCCAGTAGTATAGTGAGAACCTGGAACACTGAAGCTTTCTTT. Its translation is CASSIVRTWNTEAFF.